This record looks at one TCR beta chain sequence and its context. Germline V gives CDR1 MNHNS, CDR2 SASEGT. Trimming at V came to 10 bases and at J to 2 bases, leaving 2 bases not matched to a gene. This CDR3 is built from 12 residues. The sample comes from a study of technical replicates of blood from a handful of donors. Sequencing used immunoSEQ multiplex PCR; TCRdb keeps in-frame clones, though not all of them. The sample includes roughly 79,000 clones, 96% of them seen just once. This clonotype was sampled from a human donor in good health. The chain is built from TRBV6-1 and TRBJ2-4; 7 bases line up with TRBD1. The sequenced sample was T cells isolated from PBMCs. CDR3 coding DNA: TGTGCCATACAGGGGACCAAAAACATTCAGTACTTC. This translates into CAIQGTKNIQYF.